This T cell receptor beta chain was sequenced for a study of control samples from healthy donors and cancer patients. The germline V and J ends were trimmed by 5 bases and 4 bases, with 14 bases remaining between them. Germline V gives CDR1 SGHAT, CDR2 FQDESV (reference sequence). The CDR3 runs to 14 residues. The repertoire was sequenced with immunoSEQ multiplex PCR; TCRdb's copy has only in-frame clones and lacks some. The top ten hold around 1.5% of the sample, which has fewer than 200,000 clones, nearly 90% seen once. This receptor was obtained from a woman in her fifties or sixties in good health. The source material was blood. This chain links TRBV11-1 with TRBJ1-2; no reliable D call. CDR3 nucleotides: TGTGCCAGCAGCCTGGCCGCCGGGATCTATGGCTACACCTTC. Protein product: CASSLAAGIYGYTF.